One T cell receptor (beta chain) is described in this entry. The sample belongs to a study of somatic mutations in cytotoxic T cells in rheumatoid arthritis. Overall study context: Each patient's diagnosis was followed right away by a blood draw (approximately 33 ml EDTA), before any treatment.

Sequencing was performed with immunoSEQ multiplex PCR; in TCRdb, only in-frame clones are kept and a portion is missing. Among roughly 5,700 clones listed, roughly 85% were seen once. Purity of the CD4+ and CD8+ cells, isolated by positive magnetic bead selection, was checked by flow cytometry. Material: CD8+ T cells sorted from blood. The source of this sequence is an adult with rheumatoid arthritis.

The CDR3 bases are TGTGCCAGCAGCTTACGTTCGCGGCCGGGGGTATCCTACGAGCAGTACTTC. This translates into CASSLRSRPGVSYEQYF. V and J are TRBV11-2 and TRBJ2-7, with D possibly being TRBD2 (6 bases). The V and J ends lost 2 bases and 1 base respectively, with 18 bases between them. The germline V gene encodes CDR1 SGHAT and CDR2 FQNNGV. The CDR3 length is 17 residues.